This TCR beta chain was sequenced for a study of blood T cell repertoires in COVID-19. In assigning cohorts, the study relied on participant-reported clinical history. Details on this clone: The sample contains more than one DNA sequence encoding this CDR3.

Using immunoSEQ multiplex PCR, the repertoire was profiled, and TCRdb retains in-frame clones only, with some absent. Among hundreds of thousands of clones listed, 70% to 90% were seen once. This CDR3 region has 13 residues. Germline V CDR1 and CDR2: MNHEY, SVGAGI. Trimming at V came to 6 bases and at J to 7 bases, leaving 3 bases not matched to a gene. The sequenced sample consisted of PBMCs or T cells enriched from blood (not recorded which). This sequence originates from a woman in her thirties or forties with acute COVID-19. The V gene is TRBV6-5, the J gene TRBJ1-6, with 7 bases matching TRBD1. In DNA, the CDR3 is TGTGCCAGCAGCCGACAGGGAAATTCACCCCTCCACTTT. Protein product: CASSRQGNSPLHF.